Each of the 15 T cell receptor beta chains below was sequenced from the same sample in a study of T cell responses to AZD1222 COVID-19 vaccine. The table came from immunoSEQ multiplex PCR; TCRdb's copy has only in-frame clones and leaves some out. The table shows 150,000 to 180,000 clones, with roughly nine tenths occurring only once. Here the sequenced sample was peripheral blood, taken on day 0 of AZD1222 vaccination. The receptors derive from an adult in good health.

The genes are TRBV11-2 and TRBJ2-5; 16 bases are shared with TRBD2. The germline V gene has CDR1 SGHAT and CDR2 FQNNGV. With V trimmed by 3 bases and J by 5 bases, 12 bases remained unmatched. The CDR3 extends over 19 amino acids. In nucleotides, the CDR3 is TGTGCCAGCAGCTTGGGGACTAGCGGGGGGGCGTTCAGTCTTGAGACCCAGTACTTC. Translating gives CASSLGTSGGAFSLETQYF.

The rearrangement links TRBV11-2 to TRBJ2-7, with D perhaps assigned TRBD1 or TRBD2 (5 bases each). Trimming pared 1 base from V and 3 bases from J, leaving 16 bases between. Germline lookup yields CDR1 SGHAT and CDR2 FQNNGV. The CDR3 is made up of 16 amino acids. CDR3 nucleotides: TGTGCCAGCAGCTTAGTTGTGAGGGGTCTTAGCTACGAGCAGTACTTC. Its protein product is CASSLVVRGLSYEQYF.

The rearrangement joins TRBV3-1 (or the pseudogene TRBV3-2) to TRBJ2-7; D call uncertain. CDR1 and CDR2 from the germline V gene are LGHDT and YNNKEL (reference sequence). The V and J ends lost 4 bases and 2 bases respectively, with 18 bases between them. The CDR3 sequence is 16 residues long. The DNA for the CDR3 is TGTGCCAGCAGCCCTTTTCAAGGTTCCCGGGCCTACGAGCAGTACTTC. Protein: CASSPFQGSRAYEQYF.

The chain is built from TRBV3-1 (or the pseudogene TRBV3-2) and TRBJ1-6; a possible D gene is TRBD1 (5 bases). The CDR3 is 17 amino acids. The germline CDR1 and CDR2 sequences are LGHDT and YNNKEL (reference sequence). V was cut by 0 bases and J by 3 bases, with 12 bases left in between. The CDR3 DNA follows: TGTGCCAGCAGCCAAGATCAACGGGGCCGCTATAATTCACCCCTCCACTTT. Amino acids: CASSQDQRGRYNSPLHF.

J is TRBJ1-3 and V is TRBV25-1; D call uncertain. This CDR3 contains 12 residues. Germline CDR1 is MGHDK and CDR2 is SYGVNS. The germline V and J ends were trimmed by 5 bases and 4 bases, with 6 bases remaining between them. The CDR3 coding sequence is TGTGCCAGCAGTCTCAGGGGAAACACCATATATTTT. This codes for CASSLRGNTIYF.

This chain connects TRBV2 to TRBJ1-1; 9 bases are shared with TRBD1. Germline V gene lookup returns CDR1 SNHLY and CDR2 FYNNEI. The CDR3 loop spans 15 amino acids. Trimming took 6 bases from V and 1 from J; bases not matched to a gene: 6. The CDR3 DNA follows: TGTGCCAGCAGGGAACAGGGGGCAAAGAACACTGAAGCTTTCTTT. Its protein is CASREQGAKNTEAFF.

The genes are TRBV4-3 and TRBJ1-3; the D gene is possibly TRBD1 (5 bases). CDR1 and CDR2 (germline): LGHNA, YSLEER. The V end was cut by 3 bases, the J end by 0 bases, with 9 bases between. The CDR3 runs to 15 residues. CDR3 sequence: CASSQGLLSGNTIYF. In DNA, the CDR3 is TGCGCCAGCAGCCAGGGACTGCTCTCTGGAAACACCATATATTTT.

This chain connects TRBV25-1 to TRBJ2-4; no definite D call. Trimming removed 7 bases at V and 0 bases at J, with 4 bases between. The CDR3 sequence is 12 residues long. Germline V gene lookup returns CDR1 MGHDK and CDR2 SYGVNS. CDR3 DNA: TGTGCCAGCAAGGCAGCCAAAAACATTCAGTACTTC. As protein: CASKAAKNIQYF.

This chain uses TRBV19 with TRBJ1-2; tentative D call: TRBD1 (6 bases). Trimming shortened V by 5 bases and J by 0 bases, and 13 bases separated the two germline ends. CDR1 LNHDA and CDR2 SQIVND come from the germline V gene (reference sequence). The CDR3 length is 15 residues. This CDR3 reads CASSAEQGSNYGYTF. The CDR3 region has the DNA TGTGCCAGTAGTGCCGAACAGGGATCTAACTATGGCTACACCTTC.

The chain links TRBV4-1 to TRBJ2-3; the D call may be TRBD1 or TRBD2 (5 bases each). The CDR3 length is 14 residues. The germline V and J ends were trimmed by 4 bases and 3 bases, with 11 bases remaining between them. Per germline, CDR1 MGHRA and CDR2 YSYEKL. CDR3 coding DNA: TGCGCCAGCAGCCCCGGGGCTTCGACAGATACGCAGTATTTT. It is translated as CASSPGASTDTQYF.

In regard to this clone: Additional DNA sequences in this sample encode the identical CDR3. The chain employs TRBV9 and TRBJ1-3; D is ambiguous. The CDR3 is 13 amino acids. Trimming took off 4 bases at V and 1 base at J, with 6 bases between the two ends. Germline V gives CDR1 SGDLS, CDR2 YYNGEE. The CDR3 bases are TGTGCCAGCAGCCCTTTGTCTGGAAACACCATATATTTT. Translated: CASSPLSGNTIYF. The complete variable domain, with remaining parts taken from reference TRBV9 and TRBJ1-3, reads DSGVTQTPKHLITATGQRVTLRCSPRSGDLSVYWYQQSLDQGLQFLIQYYNGEERAKGNILERFSAQQFPDLHSELNLSSLELGDSALYFCASSPLSGNTIYFGEGSWLTVV.

This clone was seen only a few times. The chain uses TRBV7-9 and TRBJ2-7; D is uncertain. The length of the CDR3 is 14 residues. From germline, CDR1 is SEHNR and CDR2 FQNEAQ (reference sequence). The germline V and J ends were trimmed by 1 base and 2 bases, with 9 bases remaining between them. This CDR3 reads CASSLGTQAYEQYF. DNA of the CDR3: TGTGCCAGCAGCTTAGGGACCCAGGCCTACGAGCAGTACTTC.

J is TRBJ1-2 and V is TRBV3-1 (or the pseudogene TRBV3-2); D unresolved. V lost 4 bases and J lost 4, with 13 bases in between. The CDR3 length is 14 residues. Germline CDR1 reads LGHDT; CDR2 reads YNNKEL (reference sequence). This CDR3 is CASSPRALGYGYTF. The CDR3 region has the DNA TGTGCCAGCAGCCCCCGAGCGCTAGGCTATGGCTACACCTTC.

V is TRBV11-2 and J is TRBJ1-2; possible D gene TRBD1, 6 bases. The CDR3 covers 13 residues. Trimming took off 5 bases at V and 4 bases at J, with 11 bases between the two ends. In germline, CDR1 is SGHAT, CDR2 FQNNGV. In DNA form, the CDR3 reads TGTGCCAGCAGCCCCACAGGGTTCTATGGCTACACCTTC. This gives the protein CASSPTGFYGYTF.

This sequence joins TRBV18 and TRBJ2-4; 7 nucleotides agree with TRBD1. CDR1 is KGHSH and CDR2 is LQKENI in the germline V gene. The CDR3 has 17 amino acids. V lost 0 bases to trimming and J lost 0 bases; unmatched junction nucleotides: 5. This chain's CDR3 is CASSPPGTVLAKNIQYF. CDR3 coding DNA: TGTGCCAGCTCACCACCAGGGACAGTCCTAGCCAAAAACATTCAGTACTTC.